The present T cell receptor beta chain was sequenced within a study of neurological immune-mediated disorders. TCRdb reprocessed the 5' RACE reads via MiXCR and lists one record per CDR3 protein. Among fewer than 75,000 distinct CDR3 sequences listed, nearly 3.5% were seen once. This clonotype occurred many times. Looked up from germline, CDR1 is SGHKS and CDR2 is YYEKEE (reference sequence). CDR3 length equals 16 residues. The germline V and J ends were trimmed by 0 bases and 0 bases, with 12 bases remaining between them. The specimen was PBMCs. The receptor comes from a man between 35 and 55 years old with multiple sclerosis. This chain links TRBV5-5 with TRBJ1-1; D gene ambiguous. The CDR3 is CASSLEFGRMNTEAFF. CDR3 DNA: TGTGCCAGCAGCTTGGAATTTGGCAGAATGAACACTGAAGCTTTCTTT.